Below, 18 T cell receptor beta chains from the same sample are listed, as sequenced in a study of T cells after yellow fever vaccination. Using its own MiXCR run on the 5' RACE reads, TCRdb lists one record per CDR3 protein. The table shows some 420,000 distinct CDR3 sequences, with around 20% occurring only once. The sequencing here drew on PBMCs, taken before the yellow fever booster vaccination. Source of these receptors: a man between 18 and 29 years old who received the YFV17D yellow fever vaccine.

This clonotype was counted between two and nine times. CDR3 in DNA: TGTGCCAGCAGCGACGGGAACAATCAGCCCCAGCATTTT. Translation gives CASSDGNNQPQHF. V usage is TRBV6-5 and J usage is TRBJ1-5; no firm D call. V lost 6 bases to trimming and J lost 3 bases, with 9 bases between them. CDR1 MNHEY and CDR2 SVGAGI come from the germline V gene. The CDR3 extends over 13 amino acids.

V and J are TRBV7-9 and TRBJ2-2, with D unresolved. CDR1 is SEHNR, CDR2 FQNEAQ, per germline (reference sequence). Trimming took off 7 bases at V and 3 bases at J, with 15 bases between the two ends. There are 15 residues in the CDR3. This CDR3 reads CASTSPLWDTGELFF. The CDR3 DNA sequence: TGTGCCAGCACGAGTCCCCTTTGGGACACCGGGGAGCTGTTTTTT.

This clonotype was recorded only once. For the CDR3, the DNA is TGTGCCAGCAGCACAGGGTTGGCGGAGCCCCAGCATTTT. Translation gives CASSTGLAEPQHF. The V and J genes are TRBV7-2 and TRBJ1-5, with D possibly being TRBD1 (6 bases). V was trimmed by 5 bases and J by 8 bases, leaving 13 bases between them. Germline V lookup: CDR1 SGHTA, CDR2 FQGNSA. The length of the CDR3 is 13 residues.

Only a few counts were recorded for this clonotype. The chain recombines TRBV5-1 with TRBJ2-5; no firm D call. Trimming cost V 1 base and J 2 bases, with 9 bases left between them. The V gene's germline CDR1 is SGHRS and CDR2 YFSETQ. This CDR3 is 14 amino acids long. The CDR3, as DNA: TGCGCCAGCAGCTTGATCCAGAAACAAGAGACCCAGTACTTC. The encoded protein is CASSLIQKQETQYF.

The sample holds a few counts of this clonotype. The chain recombines TRBV4-1 with TRBJ1-1, with a weak D call TRBD1 (5 bases). V was shortened by 4 bases and J by 11 bases, with 17 bases between the two germline ends. Per germline, CDR1 MGHRA and CDR2 YSYEKL. The CDR3 sequence is 13 residues long. The CDR3 loop reads CASSPLLGGKAFF. The CDR3, as DNA: TGCGCCAGCAGCCCCCTCTTGGGGGGGAAGGCTTTCTTT.

The V and J genes are TRBV6-1 and TRBJ2-4; the D call may be TRBD1 or TRBD2 (5 bases each). V was trimmed by 7 bases and J by 6 bases, leaving 13 bases between them. Germline CDR1 is MNHNS and CDR2 is SASEGT. The CDR3 runs to 13 residues. The CDR3 protein is CASKFGGGNIQYF. CDR3 DNA sequence: TGTGCCAGCAAATTCGGTGGGGGAAACATTCAGTACTTC.

This clonotype occurred a few times. The chain combines TRBV5-1 with TRBJ1-4; TRBD1 might be the D (5 bases). This CDR3 is built from 15 residues. V lost 0 bases, J lost 4 bases, and 10 bases lay in between. The germline CDR1 and CDR2 sequences are SGHRS and YFSETQ. CDR3 in DNA: TGCGCCAGCAGCTTGGGACCGGGACTTAATGAAAAACTGTTTTTT. Its protein is CASSLGPGLNEKLFF. Complete variable domain (other parts from reference TRBV5-1 and TRBJ1-4): KAGVTQTPRYLIKTRGQQVTLSCSPISGHRSVSWYQQTPGQGLQFLFEYFSETQRNKGNFPGRFSGRQFSNSRSEMNVSTLELGDSALYLCASSLGPGLNEKLFFGSGTQLSVL.

This clonotype was observed many times. The chain recombines TRBV7-9 with TRBJ2-7, with TRBD1 as a possible D gene (5 bases). Deletions cut 0 bases from V and 5 bases from J, with 5 bases between. Germline V gene data show CDR1 as SEHNR and CDR2 as FQNEAQ (reference sequence). The CDR3 length is 12 residues. CDR3 nucleotides: TGTGCCAGCAGCTTAGCCAGGGACGAGCAGTACTTC. This encodes CASSLARDEQYF.

The chain carries TRBV6-2 or TRBV6-3 and TRBJ1-5; TRBD1 might be the D (5 bases). V was clipped by 7 bases and J by 6 bases, with 13 bases between them. CDR1 is MNHEY, CDR2 SVGEGT, per germline. The CDR3 loop spans 13 amino acids. The CDR3 DNA is TGTGCCAGCACCTCGGGGGGATCTCAGCCCCAGCATTTT. Its protein product is CASTSGGSQPQHF.

This clonotype appeared many times. This chain joins TRBV6-1 and TRBJ2-2, with D perhaps TRBD2 (5 bases). This CDR3 region has 14 residues. The germline V gene has CDR1 MNHNS and CDR2 SASEGT. Trimming took 1 base from V and 6 from J, leaving 9 bases between them. The CDR3 sequence is CASSEGTEAGELFF. The CDR3 DNA reads as TGTGCCAGCAGTGAAGGGACGGAGGCCGGGGAGCTGTTTTTT.

The rearrangement joins TRBV5-6 to TRBJ2-3; D call uncertain. The ends were cut back, 3 bases at V and 3 bases at J, with 8 bases in the middle. The CDR3 has 13 residues. CDR1 and CDR2 from the germline V gene are SGHDT and YYEEEE. CDR3 sequence: CASSSYPTDTQYF. As DNA, the CDR3 is TGTGCCAGCAGCTCCTACCCGACAGATACGCAGTATTTT.

This clonotype was detected only a few times. The CDR3 DNA reads as TGTGCCAGCAGTGAAGCGCTATCGGTCGGGCGGGCTTTCTTT. Its translation is CASSEALSVGRAFF. This chain connects TRBV2 to TRBJ1-1; no clear D. Germline CDR1 and CDR2: SNHLY and FYNNEI. V gave up 0 bases and J gave up 11 bases, with 16 bases separating them. The CDR3 contains 14 residues. Variable domain in full (rest from reference TRBV2 and TRBJ1-1): EPEVTQTPSHQVTQMGQEVILRCVPISNHLYFYWYRQILGQKVEFLVSFYNNEISEKSEIFDDQFSVERPDGSNFTLKIRSTKLEDSAMYFCASSEALSVGRAFFGQGTRLTVV.

V usage is TRBV3-1 and J usage is TRBJ2-3; D is ambiguous. The CDR3 extends over 12 amino acids. Germline lookup yields CDR1 LGHDT and CDR2 YNNKEL (reference sequence). The V end was cut by 4 bases, the J end by 5 bases, with 7 bases between. DNA for the CDR3: TGTGCCAGCAGCCGTCTCGGAGATACGCAGTATTTT. Translated, it gives CASSRLGDTQYF.

The gene calls are TRBV7-9 and TRBJ1-6; no definite D call. There are 14 residues in the CDR3. Germline CDR1 reads SEHNR; CDR2 reads FQNEAQ (reference sequence). V was pared by 5 bases and J by 2 bases, with 7 bases between. The CDR3 loop is CASSTGPYNSPLHF. CDR3 bases: TGTGCCAGCAGCACCGGGCCCTATAATTCACCCCTCCACTTT.

This clonotype occurred many times. This chain joins TRBV5-1 and TRBJ2-3; possible D gene TRBD1, 6 bases. V lost 7 bases and J lost 4, with 13 bases in between. This CDR3 region has 13 residues. Germline CDR1 reads SGHRS; CDR2 reads YFSETQ. The CDR3 DNA follows: TGCGCCAGCGGAAACCAGGGGTCAGATACGCAGTATTTT. It translates to CASGNQGSDTQYF.

This clonotype was detected only once. The chain combines TRBV14 with TRBJ1-2; no clear D gene. V gave up 10 bases and J gave up 3 bases, with 21 bases separating them. CDR3 size: 15 residues. Germline V gene sequence: CDR1 SGHDN, CDR2 FVKESK. CDR3 bases: TGTGCCACCAAGCGACCCGACGCGAGGGACTATGGCTACACCTTC. Protein sequence: CATKRPDARDYGYTF.

This clonotype was observed at least ten times. V and J are TRBV7-2 and TRBJ1-1, with D possibly being TRBD1 (6 bases). This CDR3 contains 15 residues. CDR1 SGHTA and CDR2 FQGNSA come from the germline V gene. V gave up 5 bases and J gave up 0 bases, with 13 bases separating them. Written as DNA, the CDR3 is TGTGCCAGCAGCCTATACAGGGTTTTGAACACTGAAGCTTTCTTT. Translation: CASSLYRVLNTEAFF.

This clonotype turned up a few times. The chain uses TRBV5-4 and TRBJ2-1; D possibly corresponds to TRBD1 (6 bases). V gave up 4 bases and J gave up 1 base, with 15 bases separating them. The CDR3 is 16 residues long. In germline, CDR1 is SGHNT, CDR2 YYREEE (reference sequence). CDR3 sequence: CASSRWGPASYNEQFF. In DNA form, the CDR3 reads TGTGCCAGCAGCCGCTGGGGGCCGGCGTCCTACAATGAGCAGTTCTTC. Full variable domain (remainder filled in from reference TRBV5-4 and TRBJ2-1): ETGVTQSPTHLIKTRGQQVTLRCSSQSGHNTVSWYQQALGQGPQFIFQYYREEENGRGNFPPRFSGLQFPNYSSELNVNALELDDSALYLCASSRWGPASYNEQFFGPGTRLTVL.